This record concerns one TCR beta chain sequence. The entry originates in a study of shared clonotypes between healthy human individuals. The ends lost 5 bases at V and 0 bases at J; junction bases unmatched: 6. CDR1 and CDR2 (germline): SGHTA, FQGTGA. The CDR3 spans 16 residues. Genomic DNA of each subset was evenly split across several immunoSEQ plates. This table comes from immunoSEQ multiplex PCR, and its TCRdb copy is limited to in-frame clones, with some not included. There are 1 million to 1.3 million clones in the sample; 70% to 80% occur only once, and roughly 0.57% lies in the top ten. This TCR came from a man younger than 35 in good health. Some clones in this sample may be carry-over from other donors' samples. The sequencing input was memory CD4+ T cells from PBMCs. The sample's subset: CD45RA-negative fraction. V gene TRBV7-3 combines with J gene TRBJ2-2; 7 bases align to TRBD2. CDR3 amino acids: CASSEKSGTNTGELFF. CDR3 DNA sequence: TGTGCCAGCAGCGAAAAAAGCGGGACGAACACCGGGGAGCTGTTTTTT.